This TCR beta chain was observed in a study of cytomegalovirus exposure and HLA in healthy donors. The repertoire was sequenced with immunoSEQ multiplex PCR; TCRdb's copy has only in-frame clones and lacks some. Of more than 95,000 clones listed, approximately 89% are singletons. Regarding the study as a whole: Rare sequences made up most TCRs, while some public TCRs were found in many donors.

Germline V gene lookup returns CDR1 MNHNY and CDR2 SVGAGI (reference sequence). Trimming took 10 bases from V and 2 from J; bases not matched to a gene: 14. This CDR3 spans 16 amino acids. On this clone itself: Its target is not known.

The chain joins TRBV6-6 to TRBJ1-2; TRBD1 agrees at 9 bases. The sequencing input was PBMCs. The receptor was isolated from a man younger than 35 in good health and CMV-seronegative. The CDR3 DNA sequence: TGTGCCACCTTCCGTACCGGGACAGGGATCAACTATGGCTACACCTTC. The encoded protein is CATFRTGTGINYGYTF.